These T cell receptor beta chains were read from a single sample in a study of blood T cell repertoires in COVID-19. Measured with immunoSEQ multiplex PCR; TCRdb has only the in-frame clones, and not every one. The table lists approximately 250,000 clones, around 90% of them singletons. Material for sequencing was PBMCs or T cells enriched from blood (not recorded which). All receptors come from a woman between 25 and 40 years old who had recovered from COVID-19. CDR3s include the opening cysteine and the closing phenylalanine or tryptophan. A D gene is named only where the DNA matches it firmly. Rows give clone size only sometimes, using once, few, many, or a class for an expanded clone.

d_gene	abundance	v_gene	j_gene	CDR3nt	CDR3aa
TRBD1	-	TRBV5-4	TRBJ2-7	TGTGCCAGCAGCCGACAGGGGACCTACGAGCAGTACTTC	CASSRQGTYEQYF
-	-	TRBV11-2	TRBJ2-7	TGTGCCAGCAGCTTTCTGTCTCCCGTGGAGCAGTACTTC	CASSFLSPVEQYF
-	-	TRBV6-6	TRBJ1-1	TGTGCCAGCAGTTACTCGCCGGGGAACACTGAAGCTTTCTTT	CASSYSPGNTEAFF
-	-	TRBV7-2	TRBJ2-7	TGTGCCAGCAGCTTAGCGCTAATCCCCCTAAGCTCCTACGAGCAGTACTTC	CASSLALIPLSSYEQYF
-	-	TRBV6-5	TRBJ1-4	TGTGCCAGCAGTTACGCACTACCAACGGCGGGTGGAAAACTGTTTTTT	CASSYALPTAGGKLFF
-	-	TRBV18	TRBJ1-1	TGTGCCAGCTCACCGGCGCAACAGGAGAACACTGAAGCTTTCTTT	CASSPAQQENTEAFF
TRBD1	-	TRBV24-1	TRBJ1-2	TGTGCCACCAGTGACCAGGGGGCGCAGGGCTACACCTTC	CATSDQGAQGYTF
-	-	TRBV9	TRBJ2-7	TGTGCCAGCACCCTGCTTCGACAGCCACGATCCTACGAGCAGTACTTC	CASTLLRQPRSYEQYF
-	-	TRBV30	TRBJ1-6	TGTGCCTGGAGTGAAGGGGGACGGGATTCACCCCTCCACTTT	CAWSEGGRDSPLHF
-	-	TRBV7-8	TRBJ2-7	TGTGCCAGCAGCTTTATCGGGAGTTACGAGCAGTACTTC	CASSFIGSYEQYF
-	-	TRBV18	TRBJ2-3	TGTGCCAGCTCACTTCGACAGGTTTTCCCCACAGATACGCAGTATTTT	CASSLRQVFPTDTQYF
-	-	TRBV5-6	TRBJ1-3	TGTGCCAGCAGCTTGGGCCCTCGCGCTACAGGGGGAAACACCATATATTTT	CASSLGPRATGGNTIYF
-	few	TRBV27	TRBJ1-1	TGTGCCAGCAGTCCGTCATGGGCGAACACTGAAGCTTTCTTT	CASSPSWANTEAFF
TRBD1	-	TRBV24-1	TRBJ2-7	TGTGCCACCAGTGGGGGACAGGGAACCGTCCACGAGCAGTACTTC	CATSGGQGTVHEQYF
-	few	TRBV6-5	TRBJ1-1	TGTGCCAGCAGGAAGGGGGGGATAGAGAACACTGAAGCTTTCTTT	CASRKGGIENTEAFF
-	-	TRBV27	TRBJ1-1	TGTGCCAGCAGTCCCGCCGGCAGGGGCGGCACTGAAGCTTTCTTT	CASSPAGRGGTEAFF
-	-	TRBV7-8	TRBJ1-2	TGTGCCAGCAGCTCCCGAAGGGGCAGAGACTATGGCTACACCTTC	CASSSRRGRDYGYTF
-	once	TRBV28	TRBJ1-5	TGTGCCAGCAGCCTCCCCCTCCGCGCCCAGCATTTT	CASSLPLRAQHF
-	-	TRBV30	TRBJ2-1	TGTGCCTGGGGCGGAGGGGCTAATGAGCAGTTCTTC	CAWGGGANEQFF
-	-	TRBV6-5	TRBJ1-5	TGTGCCAGCAGGGAGGGTCCCAATCAGCCCCAGCATTTT	CASREGPNQPQHF
-	-	TRBV30	TRBJ2-7	TGTGCCTATACGAGTCGGGGTCCGCAGTACTTC	CAYTSRGPQYF
-	-	TRBV2	TRBJ2-1	TGTGCCAGCAAAACGAGCGGGTATTACAATGAGCAGTTCTTC	CASKTSGYYNEQFF
TRBD2	-	TRBV11-2	TRBJ2-1	TGTGCCAGCAGCTTATTCCTAGCGGGGAGGACCTCCTACAATGAGCAGTTCTTC	CASSLFLAGRTSYNEQFF
-	-	TRBV3-1/TRBV3-2	TRBJ1-2	TGTGCCAGCAGCCAAGAGGGCGTCAGGGGCTATGGCTACACCTTC	CASSQEGVRGYGYTF
-	-	TRBV15	TRBJ1-3	TGTGCCACCAGCAGAGACCCCGGGGGGGCCTCTGGAAACACCATATATTTT	CATSRDPGGASGNTIYF
TRBD1	-	TRBV28	TRBJ1-5	TGTGCCAGCAGTTTACAGTTAGGGACAGTCGATCAGCCCCAGCATTTT	CASSLQLGTVDQPQHF
-	-	TRBV7-9	TRBJ2-7	TGTGCCAGCAGCTTAATGTCGTACGAGCAGTACTTC	CASSLMSYEQYF
TRBD2	-	TRBV5-4	TRBJ2-7	TGTGCCAGCAGCTCGCAACACCCGGGACTAGCGGGGAGCTCCTACGAGCAGTACTTC	CASSSQHPGLAGSSYEQYF
-	-	TRBV2	TRBJ1-1	TGTGCCAGCAGTGCCAGGGTTGTCACTGAAGCTTTCTTT	CASSARVVTEAFF
TRBD2	-	TRBV9	TRBJ2-5	TGTGCCAGCAGCGTAGGCGGGAGTAGTCGAGAGACCCAGTACTTC	CASSVGGSSRETQYF
TRBD2	-	TRBV3-1/TRBV3-2	TRBJ2-1	TGTGCCAGCAGCCAGCGGGGGGGCCTACTCCATGAGCAGTTCTTC	CASSQRGGLLHEQFF
-	-	TRBV7-2	TRBJ1-2	TGTGCCAGCAGCTTAGGGGGGCAGGGGAGTGGCTACACCTTC	CASSLGGQGSGYTF
TRBD1	-	TRBV7-8	TRBJ1-5	TGTGCCAGCAGCTTACAGGGGGGCTCAAACGAGGATCAGCCCCAGCATTTT	CASSLQGGSNEDQPQHF
TRBD1	-	TRBV29-1	TRBJ1-6	TGCAGCGTTGAAGTAGGACAGGCGGATTCACCCCTCCACTTT	CSVEVGQADSPLHF
TRBD2	-	TRBV6-2/TRBV6-3	TRBJ2-4	TGTGCCAGCAGTTATCGAGCGGGGGGGCTAGCCAAAAACATTCAGTACTTC	CASSYRAGGLAKNIQYF
-	-	TRBV19	TRBJ1-2	TGTGCCAGTAGGAGCGGCAGTAGGGGCTACACCTTC	CASRSGSRGYTF
-	-	TRBV7-3	TRBJ1-1	TGTGCCAGCAGCCCCAGCGCGGGAGGGGATGAAGCTTTCTTT	CASSPSAGGDEAFF
TRBD2	-	TRBV5-4	TRBJ2-5	TGTGCCAGCAGCTCTCCGACGACTAGCGGGCAAGAGACCCAGTACTTC	CASSSPTTSGQETQYF
TRBD1	few	TRBV29-1	TRBJ1-1	TGCAGCGTTCTGTCAGGGACAGGGGACGGTGAAGCTTTCTTT	CSVLSGTGDGEAFF
-	-	TRBV7-9	TRBJ1-3	TGTGCCAGCAGTCCGTTTTGGAGAACTGGAAACACCATATATTTT	CASSPFWRTGNTIYF
TRBD2	-	TRBV5-1	TRBJ2-5	TGCGCCAGCAGCCGCGTAGCGGGGGGTGAAGAGACCCAGTACTTC	CASSRVAGGEETQYF
TRBD1	-	TRBV24-1	TRBJ1-5	TGTGCCACCAGTGATGGGGCCGGGACAGGGATCAATCAGCCCCAGCATTTT	CATSDGAGTGINQPQHF
TRBD1	-	TRBV4-1	TRBJ1-4	TGCGCCAGCAGCCAAGTCCCATACCCCGGGACAGGGACCAAACTGTTTTTT	CASSQVPYPGTGTKLFF
TRBD2	-	TRBV6-5	TRBJ2-7	TGTGCCGGTGGCGGGAGGGTCTACTACGAGCAGTACTTC	CAGGGRVYYEQYF
TRBD1	-	TRBV6-5	TRBJ2-7	TGTGCCAGCAGTTACTCAAGGGACAGGGTCTACGAGCAGTACTTC	CASSYSRDRVYEQYF
TRBD1	once	TRBV28	TRBJ1-5	TGTGCCAGCAGTGTCCCCAACAGGGGATCGTACGGCAATCAGCCCCAGCATTTT	CASSVPNRGSYGNQPQHF
TRBD1	-	TRBV20-1	TRBJ2-3	TGCAGTGCTAGTGGACAGGGAGTGGGCACAGATACGCAGTATTTT	CSASGQGVGTDTQYF
TRBD1	-	TRBV27	TRBJ1-2	TGTGCCAGCAGTCCCCAGGGGGGCAACTATGGCTACACCTTC	CASSPQGGNYGYTF
TRBD2	-	TRBV10-3	TRBJ2-7	TGTGCCATCAGTGGGGTTGGCGGGAGAGGTAGCGAGCAGTACTTC	CAISGVGGRGSEQYF
-	-	TRBV11-2	TRBJ2-1	TGTGCCAGCAAGGGCAGGGATCGGTCCCACAATGAGCAGTTCTTC	CASKGRDRSHNEQFF
-	-	TRBV28	TRBJ2-7	TGTGCCAGCAGCCCGAGTAGAACCTACGAGCAGTACTTC	CASSPSRTYEQYF
TRBD1	-	TRBV6-2/TRBV6-3	TRBJ2-1	TGTGCCAGCAGTTATGGGACAGAAAGCAATGAGCAGTTCTTC	CASSYGTESNEQFF
-	-	TRBV28	TRBJ1-5	TGTGCCAGCAGTTCCCGAGGGTACAATCAGCCCCAGCATTTT	CASSSRGYNQPQHF
-	-	TRBV3-1/TRBV3-2	TRBJ2-1	TGTGCCAGCAGCCAAGAGATTCAGGGGTATGAGCAGTTCTTC	CASSQEIQGYEQFF
-	-	TRBV7-9	TRBJ2-1	TGTGCCAGCAGCCAAGAATGGCTAGACCGAGGTGTTGAGCAGTTCTTC	CASSQEWLDRGVEQFF
TRBD1	-	TRBV29-1	TRBJ2-2	TGCAGCGTTTTGGTTTCGGACAGGGGTCCCGGGGAGCTGTTTTTT	CSVLVSDRGPGELFF
-	-	TRBV28	TRBJ1-2	TGTGCCACCTGGACATTGCCTAACTATGGCTACACCTTC	CATWTLPNYGYTF
TRBD2	-	TRBV19	TRBJ2-1	TGTGCCAGTGGGACTAGCGGGAATCCCTACAATGAGCAGTTCTTC	CASGTSGNPYNEQFF